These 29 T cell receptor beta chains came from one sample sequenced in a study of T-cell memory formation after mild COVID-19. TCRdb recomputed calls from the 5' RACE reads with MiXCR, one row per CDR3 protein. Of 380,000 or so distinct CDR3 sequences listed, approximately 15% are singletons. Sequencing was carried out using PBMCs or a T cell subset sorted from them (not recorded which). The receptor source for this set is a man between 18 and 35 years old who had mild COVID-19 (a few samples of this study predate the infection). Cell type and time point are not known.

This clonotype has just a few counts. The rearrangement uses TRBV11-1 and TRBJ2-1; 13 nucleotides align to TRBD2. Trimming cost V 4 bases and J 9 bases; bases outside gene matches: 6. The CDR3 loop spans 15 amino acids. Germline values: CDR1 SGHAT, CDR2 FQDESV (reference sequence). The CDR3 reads CASSWGTSGVGEQFF. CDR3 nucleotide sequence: TGTGCCAGCAGCTGGGGGACTAGCGGGGTGGGTGAGCAGTTCTTC.

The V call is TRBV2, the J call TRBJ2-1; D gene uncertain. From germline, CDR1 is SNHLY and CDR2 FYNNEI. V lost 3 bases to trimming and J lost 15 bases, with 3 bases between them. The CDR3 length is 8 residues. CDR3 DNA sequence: TGTGCCAGCAGTGACCGGTTCTTC. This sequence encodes CASSDRFF.

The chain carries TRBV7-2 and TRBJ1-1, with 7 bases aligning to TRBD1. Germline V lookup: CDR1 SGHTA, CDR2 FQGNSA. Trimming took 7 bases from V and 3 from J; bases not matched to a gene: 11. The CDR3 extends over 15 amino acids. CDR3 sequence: CASTIVAGGDTEAFF. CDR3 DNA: TGTGCCAGCACCATAGTGGCAGGGGGGGACACTGAAGCTTTCTTT.

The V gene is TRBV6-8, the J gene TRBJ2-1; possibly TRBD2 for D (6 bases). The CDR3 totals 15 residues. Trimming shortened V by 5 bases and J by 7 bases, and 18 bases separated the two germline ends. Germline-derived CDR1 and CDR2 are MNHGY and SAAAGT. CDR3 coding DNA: TGTGCCAGCAGTCGGGAGACTCCGCTTTTGAATGAGCAGTTCTTC. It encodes CASSRETPLLNEQFF.

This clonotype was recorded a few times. The CDR3 DNA is TGTGCCACCAGCAGAGACGCGCCAGTGCGAGTAGCCTACAATGAGCAGTTCTTC. This sequence encodes CATSRDAPVRVAYNEQFF. This chain uses TRBV15 with TRBJ2-1; no definite D call. This CDR3 is 18 amino acids long. Trimming took off 0 bases at V and 2 bases at J, with 17 bases between the two ends. CDR1 LNHNV and CDR2 YYDKDF come from the germline V gene (reference sequence).

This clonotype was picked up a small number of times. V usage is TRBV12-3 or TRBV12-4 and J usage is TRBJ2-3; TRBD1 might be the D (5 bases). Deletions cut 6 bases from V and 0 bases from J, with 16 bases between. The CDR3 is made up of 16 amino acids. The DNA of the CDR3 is TGTGCCAGCAGCCCTACCCGACAGCTCAGCACAGATACGCAGTATTTT. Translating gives CASSPTRQLSTDTQYF.

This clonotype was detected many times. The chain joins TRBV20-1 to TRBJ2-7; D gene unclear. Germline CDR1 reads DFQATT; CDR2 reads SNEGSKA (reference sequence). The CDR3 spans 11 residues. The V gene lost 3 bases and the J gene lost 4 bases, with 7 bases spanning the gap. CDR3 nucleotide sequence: TGCAGTGCTAGTGTTCAGTACGAGCAGTACGTC. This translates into CSASVQYEQYV.

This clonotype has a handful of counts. The CDR3: CASSWTGRGQPQHF. In nucleotides, the CDR3 is TGTGCCAGCAGTTGGACAGGGCGGGGACAGCCCCAGCATTTT. The chain carries TRBV27 and TRBJ1-5; the match to TRBD1 covers 8 bases. After removal of 4 bases from V and 7 bases from J, the junction contained 6 bases not matched to a gene. Germline CDR1 MNHEY, CDR2 SMNVEV (reference sequence). This CDR3 is 14 amino acids long.

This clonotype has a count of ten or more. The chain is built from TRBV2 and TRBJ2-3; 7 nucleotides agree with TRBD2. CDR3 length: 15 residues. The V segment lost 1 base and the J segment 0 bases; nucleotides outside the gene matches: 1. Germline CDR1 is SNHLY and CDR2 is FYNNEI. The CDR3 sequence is CASSEERGSTDTQYF. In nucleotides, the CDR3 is TGTGCCAGCAGTGAAGAGCGGGGAAGCACAGATACGCAGTATTTT.

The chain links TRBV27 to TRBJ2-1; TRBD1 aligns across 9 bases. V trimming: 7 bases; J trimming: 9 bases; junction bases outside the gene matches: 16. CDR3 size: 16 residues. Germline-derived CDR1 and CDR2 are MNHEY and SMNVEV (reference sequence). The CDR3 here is CASNTNWGTGISEQFF. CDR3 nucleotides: TGTGCCAGCAACACGAATTGGGGGACAGGGATCAGTGAGCAGTTCTTC.

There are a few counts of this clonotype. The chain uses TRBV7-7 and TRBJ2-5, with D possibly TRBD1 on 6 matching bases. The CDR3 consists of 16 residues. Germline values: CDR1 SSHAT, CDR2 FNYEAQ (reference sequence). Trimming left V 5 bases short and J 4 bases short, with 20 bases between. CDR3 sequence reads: CASSPLGGLVGETQYF. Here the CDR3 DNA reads TGTGCCAGCAGCCCCCTAGGGGGATTAGTTGGAGAGACCCAGTACTTC.

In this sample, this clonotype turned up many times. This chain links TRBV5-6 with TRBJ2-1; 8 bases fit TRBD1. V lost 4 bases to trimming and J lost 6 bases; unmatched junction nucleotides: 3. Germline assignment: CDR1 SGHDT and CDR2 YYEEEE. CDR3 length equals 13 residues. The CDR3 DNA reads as TGTGCCAGCAGCCTGGACAGGGTCAATGAGCAGTTCTTC. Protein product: CASSLDRVNEQFF.

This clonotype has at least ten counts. As DNA, the CDR3 is TGCAGTGCTAGAGGTGGGGGGGCACAAGAGACCCAGTACTTC. Encoded protein: CSARGGGAQETQYF. The chain recombines TRBV20-1 with TRBJ2-5; tentative D call: TRBD2 (7 bases). There are 14 residues in the CDR3. Looked up from germline, CDR1 is DFQATT and CDR2 is SNEGSKA (reference sequence). V was pared by 1 base and J by 2 bases, with 11 bases between.

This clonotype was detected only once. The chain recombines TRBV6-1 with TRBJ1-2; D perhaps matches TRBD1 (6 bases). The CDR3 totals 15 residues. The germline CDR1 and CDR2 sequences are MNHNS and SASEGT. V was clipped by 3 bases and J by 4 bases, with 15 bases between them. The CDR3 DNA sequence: TGTGCCAGCAGTGATCGGCAGGGGACCCTCTATGGCTACACCTTC. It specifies CASSDRQGTLYGYTF.

CDR3 sequence reads: CASSSVAGPTDTQYF. The CDR3 nucleotides are TGTGCCAGCAGCTCCGTAGCGGGCCCCACAGATACGCAGTATTTT. J is TRBJ2-3 and V is TRBV7-2; 7 bases are shared with TRBD2. The CDR3 is 15 residues long. The ends lost 4 bases at V and 2 bases at J; junction bases unmatched: 6. Germline loops: CDR1 SGHTA, CDR2 FQGNSA.

The CDR3 loop is CASSYSRGPVYGYTF. The CDR3 DNA follows: TGTGCCAGCAGTTACTCGAGGGGGCCCGTCTATGGCTACACCTTC. The rearrangement uses TRBV6-2 or TRBV6-3 and TRBJ1-2; TRBD1 aligns across 7 bases. The ends lost 0 bases at V and 4 bases at J; junction bases unmatched: 5. Germline CDR1 and CDR2: MNHEY and SVGEGT. The CDR3 loop spans 15 amino acids.

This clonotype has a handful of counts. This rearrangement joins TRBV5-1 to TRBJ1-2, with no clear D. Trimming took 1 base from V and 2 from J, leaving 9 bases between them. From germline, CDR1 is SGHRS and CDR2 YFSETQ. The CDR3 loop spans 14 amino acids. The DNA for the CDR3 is TGCGCCAGCAGCTTGAACCCGGTCAACTATGGCTACACCTTC. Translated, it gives CASSLNPVNYGYTF.

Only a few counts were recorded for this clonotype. In DNA form, the CDR3 reads TGTGCCAGCAGCGCGGGGCCCTACGAGCAGTACGTC. This translates into CASSAGPYEQYV. This chain connects TRBV12-3 or TRBV12-4 to TRBJ2-7; maybe TRBD2 (6 bases). With 6 bases removed from V and 2 bases from J, the gap between germline ends came to 8 bases. The CDR3 covers 12 residues.

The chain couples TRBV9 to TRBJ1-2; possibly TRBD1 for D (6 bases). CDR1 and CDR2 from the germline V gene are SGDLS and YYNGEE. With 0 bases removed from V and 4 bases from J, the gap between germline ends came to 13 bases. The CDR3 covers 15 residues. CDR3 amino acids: CASSVAPAQGYGYTF. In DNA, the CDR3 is TGTGCCAGCAGCGTAGCCCCCGCACAGGGCTATGGCTACACCTTC.

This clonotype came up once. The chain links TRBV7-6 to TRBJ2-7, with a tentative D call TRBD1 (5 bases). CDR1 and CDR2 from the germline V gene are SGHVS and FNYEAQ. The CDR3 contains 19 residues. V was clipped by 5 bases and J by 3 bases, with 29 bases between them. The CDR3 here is CASSPSREPVDTEGYEQYF. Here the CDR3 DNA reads TGTGCCAGCAGCCCCTCCAGGGAACCTGTCGATACGGAAGGCTACGAGCAGTACTTC.

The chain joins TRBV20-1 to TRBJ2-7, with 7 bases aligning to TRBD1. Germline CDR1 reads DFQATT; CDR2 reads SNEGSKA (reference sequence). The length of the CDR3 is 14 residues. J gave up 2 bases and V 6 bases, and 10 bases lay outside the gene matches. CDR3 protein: CSATPRTGPYEQYF. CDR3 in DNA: TGCAGTGCCACCCCCCGGACAGGCCCCTACGAGCAGTACTTC.

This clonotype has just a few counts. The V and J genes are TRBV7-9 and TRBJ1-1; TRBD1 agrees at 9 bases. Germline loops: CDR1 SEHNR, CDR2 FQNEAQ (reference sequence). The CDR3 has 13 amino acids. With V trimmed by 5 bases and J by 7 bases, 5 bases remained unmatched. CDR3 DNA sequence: TGTGCCAGCAGCGGACCGGGACAGGGTGAAGCTTTCTTT. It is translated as CASSGPGQGEAFF. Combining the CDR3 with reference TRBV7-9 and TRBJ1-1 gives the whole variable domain DTGVSQNPRHKITKRGQNVTFRCDPISEHNRLYWYRQTLGQGPEFLTYFQNEAQLEKSRLLSDRFSAERPKGSFSTLEIQRTEQGDSAMYLCASSGPGQGEAFFGQGTRLTVV.

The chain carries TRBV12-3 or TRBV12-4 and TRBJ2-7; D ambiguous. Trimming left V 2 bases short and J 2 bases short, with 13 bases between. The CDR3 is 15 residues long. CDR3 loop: CASSLRLTYPYEQYF. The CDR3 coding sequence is TGTGCCAGCAGTTTACGACTGACTTACCCCTACGAGCAGTACTTC.

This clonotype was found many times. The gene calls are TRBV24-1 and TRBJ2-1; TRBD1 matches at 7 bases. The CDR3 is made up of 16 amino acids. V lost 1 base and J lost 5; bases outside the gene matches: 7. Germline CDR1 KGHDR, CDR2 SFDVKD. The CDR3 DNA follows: TGTGCCACCAGTGATTTAGACAGGGCCGCTAACAATGAGCAGTTCTTC. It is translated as CATSDLDRAANNEQFF.

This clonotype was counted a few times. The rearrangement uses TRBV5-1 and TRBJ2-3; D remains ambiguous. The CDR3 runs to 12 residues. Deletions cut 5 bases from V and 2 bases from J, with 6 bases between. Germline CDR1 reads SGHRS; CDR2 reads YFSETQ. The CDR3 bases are TGCGCCAGCAGGGGGAACACAGATACGCAGTATTTT. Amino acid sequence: CASRGNTDTQYF.

The CDR3 sequence is CAMGVRVNTGELFF. The CDR3 DNA follows: TGTGCCATGGGGGTCCGAGTGAACACCGGGGAGCTGTTTTTT. V usage is TRBV7-2 and J usage is TRBJ2-2; either TRBD1 or TRBD2 may fit D (5 bases each). V was clipped by 10 bases and J by 1 base, with 13 bases between them. This CDR3 has 14 amino acids. Germline V gene lookup returns CDR1 SGHTA and CDR2 FQGNSA.

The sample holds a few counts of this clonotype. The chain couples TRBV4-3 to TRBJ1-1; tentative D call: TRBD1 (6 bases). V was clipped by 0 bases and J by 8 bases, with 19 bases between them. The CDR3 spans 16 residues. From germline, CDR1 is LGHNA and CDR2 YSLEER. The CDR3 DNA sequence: TGCGCCAGCAGCCAAGATTATTGGGGGCAGAAAGGGGAAGCTTTCTTT. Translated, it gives CASSQDYWGQKGEAFF.

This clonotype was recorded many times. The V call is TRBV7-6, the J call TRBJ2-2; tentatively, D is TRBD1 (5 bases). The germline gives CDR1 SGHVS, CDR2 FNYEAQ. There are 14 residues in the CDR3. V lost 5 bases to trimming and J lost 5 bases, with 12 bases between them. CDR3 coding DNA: TGTGCCAGCAGCATCAGCCCAGGGACCGGGGAGCTGTTTTTT. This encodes CASSISPGTGELFF.

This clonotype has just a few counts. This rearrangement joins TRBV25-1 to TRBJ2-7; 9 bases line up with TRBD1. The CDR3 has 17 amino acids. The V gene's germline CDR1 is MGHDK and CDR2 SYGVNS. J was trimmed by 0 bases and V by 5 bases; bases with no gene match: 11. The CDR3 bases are TGTGCCAGCAGTCCTCCCGCGGGACAGGGCAGCTCCTACGAGCAGTACTTC. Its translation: CASSPPAGQGSSYEQYF.